These T cell receptor beta chains were read from a single sample in a study of regulatory and conventional T cells in RAG deficiency. Sequencing was performed with immunoSEQ multiplex PCR; in TCRdb, only in-frame clones are kept and a portion is missing. The sample has 30,000 to 40,000 clones; approximately 89% are singletons. This sample was shared with a second study, whose subject was regulatory T cells.

Material for sequencing was CD8+ T cells sorted from blood. Receptor source: a human donor in good health. Each CDR3 is given with its conserved first and last residue. D genes are given only for firm matches. Size values are once, few and many counts, or a class for expanded clones, and some rows have none.

-,TRBV7-2,TRBJ2-1,-,CASSRSGTYNEQFF,TGTGCCAGCAGCCGTTCCGGGACATACAATGAGCAGTTCTTC
-,TRBV19,TRBJ1-1,-,CASSLGRGRANTEAFF,TGTGCCAGTAGTTTAGGGAGGGGTAGGGCCAACACTGAAGCTTTCTTT
-,TRBV6-6,TRBJ2-3,-,CASSLIGVTDTQYF,TGTGCCAGCAGTTTGATCGGCGTCACAGATACGCAGTATTTT
-,TRBV5-1,TRBJ1-6,-,CASSLAATDSPLHF,TGCGCCAGCAGCTTGGCCGCGACGGATTCACCCCTCCACTTT
-,TRBV10-1,TRBJ2-3,-,CASSASGPQADTQYF,TGCGCCAGCAGTGCCTCAGGACCGCAGGCGGATACGCAGTATTTT
-,TRBV10-3,TRBJ1-4,few,CATRQVLLPQLFF,TGTGCCACTAGACAGGTCCTCCTGCCCCAACTGTTTTTT
TRBD2,TRBV19,TRBJ2-7,-,CASSTARTSETYEQYF,TGTGCCAGTAGCACAGCCCGGACTAGCGAAACCTACGAGCAGTACTTC
-,TRBV7-9,TRBJ1-4,-,CASSQIRERAEKLFF,TGTGCCAGCAGCCAAATCAGGGAAAGGGCGGAAAAACTGTTTTTT
TRBD2,TRBV7-3,TRBJ2-1,-,CASSLISGTSLTGEQFF,TGTGCCAGCAGCTTAATCTCCGGGACTAGTTTGACTGGTGAGCAGTTCTTC
TRBD2,TRBV7-9,TRBJ2-1,-,CASSFVAGGINEQFF,TGTGCCAGCAGCTTTGTCGCGGGGGGGATCAATGAGCAGTTCTTC
-,TRBV4-1,TRBJ2-7,-,CASSQGRVYEQYF,TGCGCCAGCAGCCAAGGAAGGGTCTACGAGCAGTACTTC
-,TRBV7-9,TRBJ2-7,few,CASSSGTEVSYEQYF,TGTGCCAGCAGCTCCGGGACGGAGGTCTCTTACGAGCAGTACTTC
-,TRBV9,TRBJ1-2,-,CASSTGVLGYTF,TGTGCCAGCAGCACAGGCGTCCTGGGCTACACCTTC
-,TRBV5-1,TRBJ1-2,-,CASSLDPGTYGYTF,TGCGCCAGCAGCTTGGACCCAGGGACCTATGGCTACACCTTC
-,TRBV11-1,TRBJ1-1,-,CASSSAGFTPGGTEAFF,TGTGCCAGCAGCTCTGCAGGGTTCACGCCGGGAGGCACTGAAGCTTTCTTT
-,TRBV20-1,TRBJ1-1,-,CSAMDGEAFF,TGCAGTGCTATGGACGGTGAAGCTTTCTTT
TRBD2,TRBV2,TRBJ2-1,-,CARGLADYNEQFF,TGTGCCAGGGGACTAGCGGACTACAATGAGCAGTTCTTC
-,TRBV1,TRBJ2-1,once,CTSSQPSGRASNEQFF,TGCACCAGCAGCCAACCTAGCGGGAGGGCCAGTAATGAGCAGTTCTTC
TRBD1,TRBV2,TRBJ2-7,-,CASSYRGSEQYF,TGTGCCAGCAGTTACAGGGGTAGCGAGCAGTACTTC
-,TRBV4-1,TRBJ1-3,-,CASSQGSDSHPSGNTIYF,TGCGCCAGCAGCCAAGGGTCGGACAGCCACCCCTCTGGAAACACCATATATTTT
-,TRBV18,TRBJ2-1,-,CASSEDGKISNEQFF,TGTGCCAGCTCAGAAGATGGGAAGATAAGCAATGAGCAGTTCTTC
-,TRBV7-6,TRBJ1-1,-,CASSPSELGWATEAFF,TGTGCCAGCAGCCCTAGTGAGCTCGGGTGGGCCACTGAAGCTTTCTTT
TRBD2,TRBV7-3,TRBJ2-6,-,CASSLRLAGAGANVLTF,TGTGCCAGCAGCTTACGGCTAGCGGGAGCCGGGGCCAACGTCCTGACTTTC
-,TRBV12-5,TRBJ1-1,-,CASGLATSEAFF,TGTGCTAGTGGTTTGGCCACCTCTGAAGCTTTCTTT
-,TRBV5-1,TRBJ2-7,-,CASSTLWAYEQYF,TGCGCCAGCAGCACCCTGTGGGCTTACGAGCAGTACTTC
TRBD1,TRBV28,TRBJ1-5,-,CASSLRGPYQPQHF,TGTGCCAGCAGTTTAAGGGGGCCATATCAGCCCCAGCATTTT
-,TRBV27,TRBJ2-7,-,CASGGLEYYEQYF,TGTGCCAGCGGAGGTCTGGAGTACTACGAGCAGTACTTC
TRBD1,TRBV27,TRBJ1-1,-,CASSSGQGNTEAFF,TGTGCCAGCAGTTCCGGACAGGGGAACACTGAAGCTTTCTTT
TRBD2,TRBV6-6,TRBJ2-2,-,CASSSGRAGELFF,TGTGCCAGCAGTAGCGGGAGGGCCGGGGAGCTGTTTTTT
TRBD2,TRBV10-3,TRBJ2-5,-,CAISASGLAGVQTQYF,TGTGCCATCAGTGCTTCGGGACTAGCGGGGGTTCAGACCCAGTACTTC
-,TRBV23-1,TRBJ2-7,-,CASSQGDRSYFSYEQYF,TGCGCCAGCAGTCAAGGAGACAGATCCTACTTTTCCTACGAGCAGTACTTC
-,TRBV2,TRBJ1-2,-,CASSDSGVYGYTF,TGTGCCAGCAGTGATTCAGGGGTCTATGGCTACACCTTC
-,TRBV18,TRBJ1-5,-,CASSPGEQPQHF,TGTGCCAGCTCACCAGGAGAACAGCCCCAGCATTTT
-,TRBV5-4,TRBJ2-3,-,CASSLAGAGFGTDTQYF,TGTGCCAGCAGCTTGGCCGGCGCGGGGTTTGGCACAGATACGCAGTATTTT
TRBD1,TRBV10-1,TRBJ1-3,-,CASSEGQGASGNTIYF,TGCGCCAGTTCAGAGGGACAGGGGGCATCTGGAAACACCATATATTTT
-,TRBV10-2,TRBJ2-1,-,CASSTSRPLFNEQFF,TGCGCCAGCAGCACATCACGACCCCTTTTCAATGAGCAGTTCTTC
-,TRBV28,TRBJ1-2,-,CASSLWGIGGYTF,TGTGCCAGCAGTTTATGGGGTATTGGAGGCTACACCTTC
-,TRBV7-2,TRBJ1-1,once,CASSSQGGAVNTEAFF,TGTGCCAGCAGCTCCCAGGGAGGGGCGGTTAACACTGAAGCTTTCTTT
-,TRBV6-5,TRBJ1-1,-,CASSQGGSTEAFF,TGTGCCAGCAGCCAGGGAGGGAGCACTGAAGCTTTCTTT
-,TRBV19,TRBJ2-1,-,CASSIAGSSYNEQFF,TGTGCCAGTAGTATAGCGGGGAGCTCCTACAATGAGCAGTTCTTC